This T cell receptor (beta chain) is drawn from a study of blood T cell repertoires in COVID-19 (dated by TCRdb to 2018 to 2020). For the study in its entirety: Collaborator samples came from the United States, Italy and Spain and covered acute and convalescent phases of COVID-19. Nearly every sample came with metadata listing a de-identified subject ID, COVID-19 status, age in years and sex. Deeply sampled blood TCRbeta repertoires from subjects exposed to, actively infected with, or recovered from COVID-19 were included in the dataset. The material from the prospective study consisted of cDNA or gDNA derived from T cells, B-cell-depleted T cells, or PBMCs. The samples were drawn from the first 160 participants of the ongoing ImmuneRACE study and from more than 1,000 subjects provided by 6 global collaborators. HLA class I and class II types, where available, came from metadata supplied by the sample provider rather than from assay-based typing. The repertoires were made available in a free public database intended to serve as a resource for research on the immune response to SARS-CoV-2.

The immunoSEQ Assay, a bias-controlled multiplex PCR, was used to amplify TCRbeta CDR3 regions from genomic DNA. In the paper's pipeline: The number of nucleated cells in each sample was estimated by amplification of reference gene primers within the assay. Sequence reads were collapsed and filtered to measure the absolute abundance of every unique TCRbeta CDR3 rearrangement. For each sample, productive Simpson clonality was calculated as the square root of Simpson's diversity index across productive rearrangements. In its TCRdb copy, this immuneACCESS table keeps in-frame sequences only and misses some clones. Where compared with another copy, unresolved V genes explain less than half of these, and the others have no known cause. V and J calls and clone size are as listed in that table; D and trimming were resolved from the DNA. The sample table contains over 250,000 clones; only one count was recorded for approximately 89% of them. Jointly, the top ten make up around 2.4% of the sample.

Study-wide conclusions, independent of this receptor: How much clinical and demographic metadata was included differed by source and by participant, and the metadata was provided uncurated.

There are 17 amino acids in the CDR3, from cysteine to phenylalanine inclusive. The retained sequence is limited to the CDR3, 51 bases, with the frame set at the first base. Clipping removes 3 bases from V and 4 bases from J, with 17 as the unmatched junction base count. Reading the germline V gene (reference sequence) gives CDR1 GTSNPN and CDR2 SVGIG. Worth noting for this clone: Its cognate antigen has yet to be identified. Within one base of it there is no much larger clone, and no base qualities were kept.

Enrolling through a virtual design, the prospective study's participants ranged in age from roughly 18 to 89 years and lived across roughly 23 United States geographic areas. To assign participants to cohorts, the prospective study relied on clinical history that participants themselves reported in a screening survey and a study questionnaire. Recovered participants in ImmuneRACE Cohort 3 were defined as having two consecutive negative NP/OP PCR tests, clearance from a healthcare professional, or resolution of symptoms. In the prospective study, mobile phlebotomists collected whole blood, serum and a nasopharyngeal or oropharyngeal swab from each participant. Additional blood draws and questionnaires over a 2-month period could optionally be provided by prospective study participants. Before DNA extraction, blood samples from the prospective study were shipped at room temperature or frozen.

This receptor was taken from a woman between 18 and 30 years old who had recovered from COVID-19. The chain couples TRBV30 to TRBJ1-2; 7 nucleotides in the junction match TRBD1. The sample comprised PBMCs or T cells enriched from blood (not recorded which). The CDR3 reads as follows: CAWRGIRVGQRGYGYTF. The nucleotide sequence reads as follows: TGTGCCTGGAGGGGTATCCGGGTGGGACAGAGGGGCTATGGCTACACCTTC.